Reported below is one T cell receptor beta chain. The data belong to a study of blood T cell repertoires in COVID-19. Data came from immunoSEQ multiplex PCR; TCRdb stores just in-frame clones and leaves some out. This table holds 110,000 to 150,000 clones, about 89% found once. Germline V gives CDR1 MNHEY, CDR2 SVGAGI. V lost 2 bases to trimming and J lost 8 bases; unmatched junction nucleotides: 13. This CDR3 is built from 16 residues. The chain couples TRBV6-5 to TRBJ1-2; 8 bases are a match to TRBD1. The source of this sequence is a man in his 60s with active or convalescent COVID-19. The sample consisted of peripheral blood. CDR3 sequence reads: CASSYGRGQGALGYTF. The CDR3 coding sequence is TGTGCCAGCAGTTACGGCAGGGGGCAGGGGGCTTTAGGCTACACCTTC.